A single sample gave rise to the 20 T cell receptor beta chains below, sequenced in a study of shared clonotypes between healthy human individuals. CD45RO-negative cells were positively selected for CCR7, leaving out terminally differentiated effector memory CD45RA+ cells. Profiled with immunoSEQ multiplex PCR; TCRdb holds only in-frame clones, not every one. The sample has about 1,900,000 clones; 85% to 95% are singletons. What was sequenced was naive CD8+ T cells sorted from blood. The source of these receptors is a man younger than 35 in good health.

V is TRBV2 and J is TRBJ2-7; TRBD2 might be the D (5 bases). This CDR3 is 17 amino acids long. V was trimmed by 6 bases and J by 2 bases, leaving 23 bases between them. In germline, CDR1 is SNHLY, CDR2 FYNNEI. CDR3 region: CASRAAEAGRITYEQYF. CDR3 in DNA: TGTGCCAGCAGAGCGGCCGAGGCAGGACGAATTACCTACGAGCAGTACTTC.

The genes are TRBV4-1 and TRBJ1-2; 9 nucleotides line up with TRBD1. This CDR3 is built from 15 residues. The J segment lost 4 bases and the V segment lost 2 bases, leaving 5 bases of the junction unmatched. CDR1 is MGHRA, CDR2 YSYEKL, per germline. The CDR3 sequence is CASSQTGGGGYGYTF. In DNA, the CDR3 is TGCGCCAGCAGCCAAACAGGGGGCGGCGGCTATGGCTACACCTTC.

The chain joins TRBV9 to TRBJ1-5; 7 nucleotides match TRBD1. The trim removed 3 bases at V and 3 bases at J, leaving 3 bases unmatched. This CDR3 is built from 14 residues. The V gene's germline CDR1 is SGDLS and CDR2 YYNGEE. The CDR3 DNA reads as TGTGCCAGCAGCGAGGGGACAGCCAATCAGCCCCAGCATTTT. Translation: CASSEGTANQPQHF.

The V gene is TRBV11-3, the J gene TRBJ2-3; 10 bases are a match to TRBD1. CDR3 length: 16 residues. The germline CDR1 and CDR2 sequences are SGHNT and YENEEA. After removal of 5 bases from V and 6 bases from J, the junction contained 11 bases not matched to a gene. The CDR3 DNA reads TGTGCCAGCAGCATCGGGACAGGGGATATCATCGATACGCAGTATTTT. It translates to CASSIGTGDIIDTQYF.

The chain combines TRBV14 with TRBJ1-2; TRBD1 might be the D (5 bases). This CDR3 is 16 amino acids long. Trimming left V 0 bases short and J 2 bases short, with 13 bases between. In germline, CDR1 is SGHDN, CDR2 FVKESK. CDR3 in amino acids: CASSQEGQGANYGYTF. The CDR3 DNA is TGTGCCAGCAGCCAAGAGGGTCAGGGAGCCAACTATGGCTACACCTTC.

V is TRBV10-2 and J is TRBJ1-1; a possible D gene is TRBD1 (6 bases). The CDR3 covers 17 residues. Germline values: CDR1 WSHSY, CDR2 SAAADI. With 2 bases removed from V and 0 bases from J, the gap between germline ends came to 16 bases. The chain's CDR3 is CASSEGGGGWLNTEAFF. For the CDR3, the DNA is TGCGCCAGCAGTGAGGGTGGGGGGGGCTGGTTGAACACTGAAGCTTTCTTT.

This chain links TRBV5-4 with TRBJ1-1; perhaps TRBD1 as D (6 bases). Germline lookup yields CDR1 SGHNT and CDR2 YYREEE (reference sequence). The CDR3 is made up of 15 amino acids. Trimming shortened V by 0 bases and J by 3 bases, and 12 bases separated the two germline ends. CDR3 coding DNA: TGTGCCAGCAGCTTGGCTGGGGGCGCGGACACTGAAGCTTTCTTT. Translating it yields CASSLAGGADTEAFF.

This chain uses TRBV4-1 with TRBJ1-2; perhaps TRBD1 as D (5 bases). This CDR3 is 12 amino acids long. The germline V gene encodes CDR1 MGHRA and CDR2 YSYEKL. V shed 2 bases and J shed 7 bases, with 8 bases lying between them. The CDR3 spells CASSQRGGGYTF. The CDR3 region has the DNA TGCGCCAGCAGCCAAAGGGGCGGTGGCTACACCTTC.

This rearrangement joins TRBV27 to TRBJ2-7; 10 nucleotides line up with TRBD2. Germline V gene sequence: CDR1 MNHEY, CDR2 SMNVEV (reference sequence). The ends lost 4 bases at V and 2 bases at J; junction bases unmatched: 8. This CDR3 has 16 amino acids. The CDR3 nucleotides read TGTGCCAGCAGTTCCATCGGACTAGCGGAACCCTACGAGCAGTACTTC. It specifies CASSSIGLAEPYEQYF.

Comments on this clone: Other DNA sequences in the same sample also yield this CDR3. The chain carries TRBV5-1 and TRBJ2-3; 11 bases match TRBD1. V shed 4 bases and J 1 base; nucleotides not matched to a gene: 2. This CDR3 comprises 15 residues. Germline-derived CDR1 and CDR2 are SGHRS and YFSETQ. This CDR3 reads CASSPGQGGTDTQYF. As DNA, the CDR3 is TGCGCCAGCAGCCCGGGACAGGGGGGCACAGATACGCAGTATTTT.

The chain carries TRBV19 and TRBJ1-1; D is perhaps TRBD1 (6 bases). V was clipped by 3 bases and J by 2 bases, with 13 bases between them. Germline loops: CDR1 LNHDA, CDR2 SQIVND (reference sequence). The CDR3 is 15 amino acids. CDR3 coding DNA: TGTGCCAGTAGTATTTGGGGCAGGGGTAACACTGAAGCTTTCTTT. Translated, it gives CASSIWGRGNTEAFF.

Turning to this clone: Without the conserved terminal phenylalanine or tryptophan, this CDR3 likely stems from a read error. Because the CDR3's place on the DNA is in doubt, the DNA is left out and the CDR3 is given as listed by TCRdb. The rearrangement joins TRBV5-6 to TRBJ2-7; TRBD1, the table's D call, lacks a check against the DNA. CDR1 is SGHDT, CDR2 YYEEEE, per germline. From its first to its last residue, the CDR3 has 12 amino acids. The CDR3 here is CASSLAGFDRSC.

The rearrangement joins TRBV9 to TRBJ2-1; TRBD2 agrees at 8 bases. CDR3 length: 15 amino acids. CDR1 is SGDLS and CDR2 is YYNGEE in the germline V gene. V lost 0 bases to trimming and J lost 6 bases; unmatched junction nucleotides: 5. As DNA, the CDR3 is TGTGCCAGCAGCGTAGAGGACGGGGGGGCCAATGAGCAGTTCTTC. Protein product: CASSVEDGGANEQFF.

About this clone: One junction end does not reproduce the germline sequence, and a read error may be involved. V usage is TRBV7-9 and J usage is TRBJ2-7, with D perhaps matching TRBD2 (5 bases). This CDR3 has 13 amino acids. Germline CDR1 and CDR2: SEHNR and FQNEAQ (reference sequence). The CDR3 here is CASSLFDLGWTDF. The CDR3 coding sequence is TGTGCCAGCAGCTTGTTTGATCTCGGTTGGACTGACTTC.

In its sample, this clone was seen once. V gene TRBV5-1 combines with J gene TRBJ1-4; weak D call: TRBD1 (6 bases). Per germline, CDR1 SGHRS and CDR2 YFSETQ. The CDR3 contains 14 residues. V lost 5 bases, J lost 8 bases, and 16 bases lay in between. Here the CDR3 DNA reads TGCGCCAGCAGTTCTTCAGGGGAGGAAGAAAAACTGTTTTTT. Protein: CASSSSGEEEKLFF.

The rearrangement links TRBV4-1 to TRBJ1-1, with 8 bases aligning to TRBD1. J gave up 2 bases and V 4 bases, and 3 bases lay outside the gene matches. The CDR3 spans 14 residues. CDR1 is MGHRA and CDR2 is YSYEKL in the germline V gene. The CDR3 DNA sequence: TGCGCCAGCAGCCCCAGGGGGCCTAACACTGAAGCTTTCTTT. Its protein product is CASSPRGPNTEAFF.

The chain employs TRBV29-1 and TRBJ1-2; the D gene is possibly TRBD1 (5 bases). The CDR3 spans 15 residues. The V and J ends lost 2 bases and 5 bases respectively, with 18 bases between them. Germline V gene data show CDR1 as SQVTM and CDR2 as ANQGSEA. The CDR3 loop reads CSVERSPTETYGYTF. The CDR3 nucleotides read TGCAGCGTTGAAAGGTCTCCGACAGAAACTTATGGCTACACCTTC.

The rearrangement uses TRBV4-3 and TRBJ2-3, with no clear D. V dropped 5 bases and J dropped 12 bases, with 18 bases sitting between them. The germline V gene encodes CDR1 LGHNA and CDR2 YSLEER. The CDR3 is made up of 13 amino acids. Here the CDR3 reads CASSVFERSHQYF. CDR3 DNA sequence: TGCGCCAGCAGCGTTTTTGAGAGATCACACCAGTATTTT.

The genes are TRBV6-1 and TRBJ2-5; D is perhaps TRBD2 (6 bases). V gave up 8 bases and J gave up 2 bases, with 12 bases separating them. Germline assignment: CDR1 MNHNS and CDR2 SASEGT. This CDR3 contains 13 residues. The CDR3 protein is CASRRLEQETQYF. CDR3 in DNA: TGTGCCAGCCGCAGACTAGAACAAGAGACCCAGTACTTC.

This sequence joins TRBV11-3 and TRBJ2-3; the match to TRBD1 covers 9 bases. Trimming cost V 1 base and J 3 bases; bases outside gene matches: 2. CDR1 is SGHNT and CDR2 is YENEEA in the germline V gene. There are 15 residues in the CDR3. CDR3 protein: CASSLGGQGTDTQYF. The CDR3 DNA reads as TGTGCCAGCAGCTTAGGGGGACAGGGTACAGATACGCAGTATTTT.